This entry concerns a single TCR beta chain. Its antigen is not identified. The data were produced by immunoSEQ multiplex PCR, yet TCRdb's version contains in-frame clones alone and is incomplete. The sample comprises tens of thousands of clones, 87% of which are singletons, and less than 3% rests with the top ten. Per germline, CDR1 SGHAT and CDR2 FQNNGV. The CDR3 runs 15 residues. The J segment lost 5 bases and the V segment lost 7 bases, leaving 13 bases of the junction unmatched. The sample comes from a study of T cell responses to AZD1222 COVID-19 vaccine. Notes on the study in general: The donors showed a predominance of white British ancestry and of females, with possible underestimation of clonal diversity.

This sample comprised peripheral blood, obtained 28 days after the second AZD1222 dose. The clonotype was recovered from an adult who received the AZD1222 COVID-19 vaccine. The chain employs TRBV11-2 and TRBJ2-5; 7 bases agree with TRBD2. For the CDR3, the DNA is TGTGCCAGCAAGCGGGGAGGGGCCCCCCTGGAGACCCAGTACTTC. Its translation: CASKRGGAPLETQYF.